This T cell receptor beta chain was retrieved from a study of blood T cells in healthy people across ages. This CDR3 comprises 15 residues. Germline assignment: CDR1 MNHEY and CDR2 SVGEGT. V lost 6 bases, J lost 8 bases, and 17 bases lay in between. Through a sample-barcoded 5' primer and a J-beta primer mix, a second PCR was run for roughly 7 to 12 cycles. TCRdb called the 5' RACE reads again in MiXCR, with one record for every CDR3 protein. There are about a million distinct CDR3 sequences in the sample; 30% to 40% occur only once, and about 12% lies in the top ten. The clonotype was recovered from a man aged 18 to 29 in good health. The chain recombines TRBV6-2 or TRBV6-3 with TRBJ1-6; D possibly corresponds to TRBD1 (5 bases). Sample: blood. CDR3 sequence: CASRRDVLQYSPLHF. Written as DNA, the CDR3 is TGTGCCAGCAGGAGGGACGTCCTTCAATATTCACCCCTCCACTTT.